Listed here are 32 T cell receptor beta chains from one sample, sequenced in a study of cytomegalovirus exposure and HLA in healthy donors. Use of 60 Vbeta and 13 Jbeta primers characterized the PCR. The method was immunoSEQ multiplex PCR; TCRdb's version includes in-frame clones alone and lacks a portion of them. The data contain some 110,000 clones, 81% of them singletons. Sequenced sample: PBMCs. Receptor source: a woman aged 25 to 39 in good health and CMV-seronegative.

This chain links TRBV6-5 with TRBJ1-2; a possible D gene is TRBD1 (5 bases). This CDR3 has 12 amino acids. CDR1 and CDR2 from the germline V gene are MNHEY and SVGAGI. The V gene lost 7 bases and the J gene lost 9 bases, with 15 bases spanning the gap. CDR3 sequence: CASTDSLASYTF. Here the CDR3 DNA reads TGTGCCAGCACCGACAGCTTGGCGAGCTACACCTTC.

V is TRBV10-3 and J is TRBJ2-2; D may be TRBD1 (6 bases). The V end lost 2 bases, the J end lost 6 bases, and 10 bases lay between the germline ends. The CDR3 has 14 amino acids. In germline, CDR1 is ENHRY, CDR2 SYGVKD. The CDR3, as DNA: TGTGCCATCAGTGAGGGACAGAATCCCGGGGAGCTGTTTTTT. It specifies CAISEGQNPGELFF.

The gene calls are TRBV28 and TRBJ2-7, with D perhaps matching TRBD1 (6 bases). Germline assignment: CDR1 MDHEN and CDR2 SYDVKM. There are 16 residues in the CDR3. Trimming left V 3 bases short and J 4 bases short, with 19 bases between. The CDR3 coding sequence is TGTGCCAGCAGTTTGGTGCAAGAGGACAGAGCTTACGAGCAGTACTTC. It specifies CASSLVQEDRAYEQYF.

The chain combines TRBV7-8 with TRBJ2-7; 8 bases align to TRBD1. Looked up from germline, CDR1 is SGHVS and CDR2 is FQNEAQ. The CDR3 is made up of 16 amino acids. V lost 4 bases to trimming and J lost 6 bases; unmatched junction nucleotides: 14. The CDR3 bases are TGTGCCAGCAGCTATGATACGAGACAGGGGATTGGCGAGCAGTACTTC. It translates to CASSYDTRQGIGEQYF. Complete variable domain (other parts from reference TRBV7-8 and TRBJ2-7): GAGVSQSPRYKVAKRGQDVALRCDPISGHVSLFWYQQALGQGPEFLTYFQNEAQLDKSGLPSDRFFAERPEGSVSTLKIQRTQQEDSAVYLCASSYDTRQGIGEQYFGPGTRLTVT.

The chain uses TRBV11-3 and TRBJ2-7, with D hard to call. The length of the CDR3 is 11 residues. The V and J ends lost 2 bases and 6 bases respectively, with 5 bases between them. The germline V gene encodes CDR1 SGHNT and CDR2 YENEEA. The CDR3, as DNA: TGTGCCAGCAGCTTAACCAGCGAGCAGTACTTC. Amino acids: CASSLTSEQYF.

The chain has TRBV4-1 and TRBJ1-2, with 11 bases that match TRBD1. CDR1 and CDR2 from the germline V gene are MGHRA and YSYEKL. V shed 0 bases and J 4 bases; nucleotides not matched to a gene: 4. The CDR3 runs 16 residues. The CDR3: CASSQDIGTGGYGYTF. The DNA of the CDR3 is TGCGCCAGCAGCCAAGACATTGGGACAGGGGGCTATGGCTACACCTTC.

The chain joins TRBV30 to TRBJ1-6, with 9 bases identical to TRBD1. With V trimmed by 8 bases and J by 7 bases, 3 bases remained unmatched. Germline V gene sequence: CDR1 GTSNPN, CDR2 SVGIG (reference sequence). CDR3 length: 12 residues. The CDR3 is CAIGTGNSPLHF. CDR3 nucleotide sequence: TGTGCCATCGGGACAGGGAATTCACCCCTCCACTTT. The variable domain in full, completed from reference TRBV30 and TRBJ1-6, reads SQTIHQWPATLVQPVGSPLSLECTVEGTSNPNLYWYRQAAGRGLQLLFYSVGIGQISSEVPQNLSASRPQDRQFILSSKKLLLSDSGFYLCAIGTGNSPLHFGNGTRLTVT.

The chain employs TRBV7-9 and TRBJ2-4; D is perhaps TRBD2 (6 bases). Trimming shortened V by 5 bases and J by 5 bases, and 19 bases separated the two germline ends. Germline V gene sequence: CDR1 SEHNR, CDR2 FQNEAQ (reference sequence). This CDR3 region has 16 residues. CDR3 nucleotide sequence: TGTGCCAGCAGCCCCGGTACGGGACTCGGAGAAAACATTCAGTACTTC. Protein product: CASSPGTGLGENIQYF.

This clone occurred once. The chain couples TRBV15 to TRBJ2-3, with TRBD2 identical over 12 bases. The junction had 6 bases not matched to a gene; V was cut back by 3 bases and J by 5 bases. Germline V lookup: CDR1 LNHNV, CDR2 YYDKDF (reference sequence). The CDR3 consists of 16 residues. DNA of the CDR3: TGTGCCACCAGCAGCCAGACTAGCGGGAGTTTAGATACGCAGTATTTT. Protein: CATSSQTSGSLDTQYF.

V usage is TRBV21-1 and J usage is TRBJ2-1; the tabulated D call, TRBD2, remains unverified against the DNA. TRBV21-1 is a recognized pseudogene. CDR3 length equals 16 residues. This CDR3 is CASSSPPRSSYNEQFF. Written as DNA, the CDR3 is TGTGCCAGCAGCTCCCCTCCTAGGAGCTCCTACAATGAGCAGTTCTTC.

In its sample, this clone was seen once. The V and J genes are TRBV23-1 and TRBJ2-3; possible D gene TRBD2, 6 bases. TRBV23-1 is an open reading frame whose function is uncertain. Trimming took off 8 bases at V and 2 bases at J, with 11 bases between the two ends. The CDR3 contains 13 residues. CDR3 bases: TGCGCCAGCCGGGACTGGGACACAGATACGCAGTATTTT. Amino acid sequence: CASRDWDTDTQYF.

The rearrangement uses TRBV20-1 and TRBJ2-5; D is uncertain. V was cut by 4 bases and J by 4 bases, with 7 bases left in between. CDR3 length: 11 residues. The germline V gene encodes CDR1 DFQATT and CDR2 SNEGSKA (reference sequence). The CDR3 coding sequence is TGCAGTGCTACCAGTCTAGAGACCCAGTACTTC. It translates to CSATSLETQYF.

The V gene is TRBV11-3, the J gene TRBJ1-1; D is ambiguous. The CDR3 sequence is 15 residues long. Trimming took 2 bases from V and 0 from J, leaving 10 bases between them. Germline V gene lookup returns CDR1 SGHNT and CDR2 YENEEA. CDR3 residues: CASSLTHTVNTEAFF. Written as DNA, the CDR3 is TGTGCCAGCAGCTTAACCCATACAGTGAACACTGAAGCTTTCTTT.

This clone was recorded once. This rearrangement joins TRBV7-8 to TRBJ1-1; weak D call: TRBD1 (5 bases). Deletions cut 1 base from V and 4 bases from J, with 7 bases between. Germline CDR1 SGHVS, CDR2 FQNEAQ. The CDR3 totals 13 residues. CDR3 loop: CASSLDGGTEAFF. The CDR3 nucleotides read TGTGCCAGCAGCTTAGACGGGGGCACTGAAGCTTTCTTT.

This chain uses TRBV2 with TRBJ1-1; possible D gene TRBD1, 5 bases. The CDR3 totals 12 residues. V was cut by 3 bases and J by 11 bases, with 13 bases left in between. The germline V gene has CDR1 SNHLY and CDR2 FYNNEI. The CDR3 sequence: CASSEGQPGAFF. CDR3 coding DNA: TGTGCCAGCAGTGAGGGGCAGCCCGGGGCTTTCTTT.

V usage is TRBV30 and J usage is TRBJ2-1; TRBD2 aligns across 10 bases. The length of the CDR3 is 14 residues. The germline CDR1 and CDR2 sequences are GTSNPN and SVGIG (reference sequence). Trimming took 5 bases from V and 8 from J; bases not matched to a gene: 9. This chain's CDR3 is CAWRTSGGGHEQFF. The CDR3 DNA follows: TGTGCCTGGCGGACTAGCGGAGGGGGCCATGAGCAGTTCTTC.

V is TRBV5-1 and J is TRBJ2-6; maybe TRBD1 (6 bases). Germline lookup yields CDR1 SGHRS and CDR2 YFSETQ. V was clipped by 4 bases and J by 0 bases, with 14 bases between them. The CDR3 runs 17 residues. The CDR3 sequence is CASSTPLTGSGANVLTF. In nucleotides, the CDR3 is TGCGCCAGCAGCACCCCCTTGACAGGCTCTGGGGCCAACGTCCTGACTTTC.

The chain recombines TRBV18 with TRBJ2-2, with D perhaps TRBD2 (5 bases). This CDR3 is 13 amino acids long. CDR1 and CDR2 from the germline V gene are KGHSH and LQKENI. V was cut by 2 bases and J by 6 bases, with 7 bases left in between. The CDR3 is CASSPSEAGELFF. In nucleotides, the CDR3 is TGTGCCAGCTCACCATCGGAGGCCGGGGAGCTGTTTTTT.

The genes are TRBV7-2 and TRBJ1-6, with 7 positions matching TRBD1. From germline, CDR1 is SGHTA and CDR2 FQGNSA. Trimming removed 5 bases from V and 9 bases from J; junction bases left unmatched: 7. The CDR3 contains 14 residues. In nucleotides, the CDR3 is TGTGCCAGCAGCCCCGGACAGGTGACTTCACCCCTCCACTTT. Translated, it gives CASSPGQVTSPLHF.

The rearrangement uses TRBV9 and TRBJ2-3; 7 nucleotides align to TRBD1. The CDR3 spans 13 residues. Unmatched junction bases numbered 9, after V lost 0 bases and J lost 14 bases. Germline V gene sequence: CDR1 SGDLS, CDR2 YYNGEE. The CDR3 DNA reads TGTGCCAGCAGCGTAGATTGGCAGGGGGTGGGGTATTTT. Its translation: CASSVDWQGVGYF.

The chain combines TRBV19 with TRBJ1-4, with 11 bases that match TRBD1. The CDR3 consists of 15 residues. V lost 5 bases and J lost 5; bases outside the gene matches: 4. The germline gives CDR1 LNHDA, CDR2 SQIVND (reference sequence). The CDR3 DNA reads TGTGCCAGTAGTCCCTGGACAGGGGGCAATGAAAAACTGTTTTTT. As protein: CASSPWTGGNEKLFF.

The V and J genes are TRBV18 and TRBJ2-7; D possibly corresponds to TRBD2 (6 bases). The germline V gene has CDR1 KGHSH and CDR2 LQKENI. This CDR3 spans 15 amino acids. Trimming cost V 0 bases and J 0 bases, with 9 bases left between them. Here the CDR3 reads CASSPPGGNSYEQYF. As DNA, the CDR3 is TGTGCCAGCTCACCACCCGGAGGGAACTCCTACGAGCAGTACTTC.

V and J are TRBV5-6 and TRBJ2-1, with 13 bases that match TRBD2. The CDR3 runs to 15 residues. Germline values: CDR1 SGHDT, CDR2 YYEEEE. The J segment lost 8 bases and the V segment lost 3 bases, leaving 5 bases of the junction unmatched. CDR3 DNA: TGTGCCAGCAGCTGGGGACTAGCGGGGACTTATGAGCAGTTCTTC. This translates into CASSWGLAGTYEQFF.

The chain carries TRBV7-2 and TRBJ2-3; 8 bases fit TRBD2. The CDR3 contains 15 residues. Losses at the gene ends were 6 bases for V and 5 bases for J; bases not matched to a gene: 10. The germline gives CDR1 SGHTA, CDR2 FQGNSA. The CDR3 region has the DNA TGTGCCAGCAGTTTCTTTGTGGCGGGGGGAGATACGCAGTATTTT. Amino acid sequence: CASSFFVAGGDTQYF.

As concerns this clone: At one of its ends the junction is not consistent with the germline gene, which may arise from a read error. This chain uses TRBV7-9 with TRBJ1-6; 8 bases fit TRBD1. Germline CDR1 SEHNR, CDR2 FQNEAQ (reference sequence). The CDR3 runs to 18 residues. The CDR3 region is CSSSFQRTGSSYNSPLHF. CDR3 nucleotides: TGTTCCAGCAGCTTTCAACGGACAGGGAGCTCCTATAATTCACCCCTCCACTTT.

The chain uses TRBV2 and TRBJ1-2, with a tentative D call TRBD1 (6 bases). CDR1 SNHLY and CDR2 FYNNEI come from the germline V gene. The V end lost 10 bases, the J end lost 4 bases, and 22 bases lay between the germline ends. CDR3 length: 15 amino acids. The CDR3, as DNA: TGTGCCACCAGGGCGTATTCAGGGGCCTCCTATGGCTACACCTTC. Its translation: CATRAYSGASYGYTF.

This clone was seen only a few times. This chain connects TRBV4-3 to TRBJ2-7; TRBD2 matches at 10 bases. Germline trimming cut 4 bases from V and 1 base from J; bases unmatched to any gene: 4. The CDR3 is 15 amino acids. Germline V gene sequence: CDR1 LGHNA, CDR2 YSLEER. DNA of the CDR3: TGCGCCAGCAGCCCCTCTAGCGGGGGATCCTACGAGCAGTACTTC. Translated: CASSPSSGGSYEQYF.

The rearrangement links TRBV11-2 to TRBJ2-5; possible D gene TRBD2, 6 bases. V was clipped by 2 bases and J by 11 bases, with 9 bases between them. The CDR3 is 11 amino acids. CDR1 is SGHAT and CDR2 is FQNNGV in the germline V gene. The CDR3 protein is CASSLWGEQYF. The CDR3 bases are TGTGCCAGCAGCTTATGGGGGGAGCAGTACTTC.

The rearrangement links TRBV27 to TRBJ1-1; D gene unclear. This CDR3 is built from 13 residues. The ends were cut back, 6 bases at V and 3 bases at J, with 11 bases in the middle. Germline CDR1 MNHEY, CDR2 SMNVEV (reference sequence). CDR3 coding DNA: TGTGCCAGCAGGCGACACGGCGACACTGAAGCTTTCTTT. Translated: CASRRHGDTEAFF.

This rearrangement joins TRBV5-1 to TRBJ2-7; 12 positions agree with TRBD2. Germline V gives CDR1 SGHRS, CDR2 YFSETQ. Trimming at V came to 4 bases and at J to 4 bases, leaving 6 bases not matched to a gene. The CDR3 extends over 15 amino acids. The CDR3 is CASSAGTSGLYEQYF. Written as DNA, the CDR3 is TGCGCCAGCAGCGCAGGGACTAGCGGGCTTTACGAGCAGTACTTC. Looking up the rest from reference TRBV5-1 and TRBJ2-7 gives the full variable domain: KAGVTQTPRYLIKTRGQQVTLSCSPISGHRSVSWYQQTPGQGLQFLFEYFSETQRNKGNFPGRFSGRQFSNSRSEMNVSTLELGDSALYLCASSAGTSGLYEQYFGPGTRLTVT.

This chain links TRBV27 with TRBJ2-5, with 8 bases matching TRBD2. The CDR3 runs to 15 residues. After removal of 3 bases from V and 5 bases from J, the junction contained 8 bases not matched to a gene. The germline V gene has CDR1 MNHEY and CDR2 SMNVEV (reference sequence). CDR3 DNA: TGTGCCAGCAGTTTGGGGACTAGAAACGTTGAGACCCAGTACTTC. Translating it yields CASSLGTRNVETQYF.

V gene TRBV4-1 combines with J gene TRBJ1-1; tentatively, D is TRBD1 (5 bases). CDR1 is MGHRA, CDR2 YSYEKL, per germline. Trimming pared 1 base from V and 5 bases from J, leaving 14 bases between. The CDR3 length is 15 residues. The CDR3 loop reads CASSQGPGMVTEAFF. The CDR3 DNA reads TGCGCCAGCAGCCAAGGTCCAGGGATGGTTACTGAAGCTTTCTTT.